This T cell receptor beta chain is from a study of vaccination and CD4 T cells after COVID-19. Sequence data for DNA of cultured CD4+ T cells were generated by the Oncomine TCR Beta short-read assay. TCRdb redid the calling of the PCR reads with MiXCR, one entry per CDR3 protein. The sample has 8,500 to 14,000 distinct CDR3 sequences, roughly two fifths seen once. As for treatment: approximately 9-day PBMC culture with coronavirus spike peptide pools or control peptides (ViraFEST assay). CDR3 length: 15 residues. The germline gives CDR1 SNHLY, CDR2 FYNNEI. Trimming cost V 4 bases and J 3 bases; bases outside gene matches: 5. About this clonotype itself: The antigen remains unidentified.

V usage is TRBV2 and J usage is TRBJ2-1, with 8 bases aligning to TRBD2. The sample comprised CD4+ T cells from blood, cultured in vitro. This sequence was found in a human donor who had recovered from COVID-19. In DNA form, the CDR3 reads TGTGCCAGCAGTGGAGGGCGGGGGGTCTACAATGAGCAGTTCTTC. Its protein product is CASSGGRGVYNEQFF.